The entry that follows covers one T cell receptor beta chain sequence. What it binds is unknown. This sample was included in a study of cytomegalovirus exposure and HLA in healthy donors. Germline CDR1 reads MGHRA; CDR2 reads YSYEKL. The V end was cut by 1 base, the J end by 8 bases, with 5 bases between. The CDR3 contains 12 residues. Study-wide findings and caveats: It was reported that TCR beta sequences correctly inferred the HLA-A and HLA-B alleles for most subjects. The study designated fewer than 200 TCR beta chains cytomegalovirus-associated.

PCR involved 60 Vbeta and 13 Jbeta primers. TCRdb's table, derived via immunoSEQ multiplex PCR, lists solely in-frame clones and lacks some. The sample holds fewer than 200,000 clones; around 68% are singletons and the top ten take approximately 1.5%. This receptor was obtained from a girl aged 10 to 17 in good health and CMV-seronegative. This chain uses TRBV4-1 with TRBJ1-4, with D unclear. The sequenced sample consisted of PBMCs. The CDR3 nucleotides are TGCGCCAGCAGCCAAGTGGAGGAAAAACTGTTTTTT. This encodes CASSQVEEKLFF.